This T cell receptor (beta chain) was sequenced for a study of blood T cell repertoires in COVID-19. Study details: The study drew acute and convalescent COVID-19 samples from the United States, Italy and Spain. Sources were T cells, B-cell-depleted T cells, or PBMCs; the material itself was cDNA or gDNA.

Assay: immunoSEQ multiplex PCR; the TCRdb copy retains only in-frame clones and omits some. The data show 43,000 or so clones, 86% seen once. This clone was found once. CDR1 and CDR2 (germline): MNHNS, SASEGT. V lost 2 bases to trimming and J lost 2 bases; unmatched junction nucleotides: 4. This CDR3 is 15 amino acids long. This chain connects TRBV6-1 to TRBJ2-3; 7 bases line up with TRBD1. The sequence derives from a man aged 60-69 years with active COVID-19. Sequencing was performed on peripheral blood. The DNA of the CDR3 is TGTGCCAGCAGTGAATGGCAGGGGGTCACAGATACGCAGTATTTT. Amino acids: CASSEWQGVTDTQYF.